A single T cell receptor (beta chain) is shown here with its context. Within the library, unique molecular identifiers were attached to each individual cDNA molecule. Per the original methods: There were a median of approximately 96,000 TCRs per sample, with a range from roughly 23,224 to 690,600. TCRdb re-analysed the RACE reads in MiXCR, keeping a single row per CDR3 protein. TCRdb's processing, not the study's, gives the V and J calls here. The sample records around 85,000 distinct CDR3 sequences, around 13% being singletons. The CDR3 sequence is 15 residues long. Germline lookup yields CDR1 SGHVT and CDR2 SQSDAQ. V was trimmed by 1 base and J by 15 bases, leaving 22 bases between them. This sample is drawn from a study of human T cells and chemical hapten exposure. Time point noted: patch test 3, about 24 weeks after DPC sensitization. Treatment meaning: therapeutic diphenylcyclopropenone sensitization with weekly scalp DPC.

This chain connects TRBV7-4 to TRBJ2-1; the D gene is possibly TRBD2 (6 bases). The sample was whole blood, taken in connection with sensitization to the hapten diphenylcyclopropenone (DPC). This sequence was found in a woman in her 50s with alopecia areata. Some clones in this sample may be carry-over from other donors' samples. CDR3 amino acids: CASSLVSLAIPWWFF. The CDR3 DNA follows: TGTGCCAGCAGCTTAGTTTCGCTAGCGATCCCCTGGTGGTTCTTC.